The next 20 T cell receptor beta chains were all read from a single sample in a study of human T cells and chemical hapten exposure. Indicated time point: pre-sensitization, week 0. Treatment meaning: therapeutic diphenylcyclopropenone sensitization with weekly scalp DPC. Via MiXCR, TCRdb re-called the RACE reads, giving one row per CDR3 protein. The sample lists more than 55,000 distinct CDR3 sequences, 9.5% to 10% occurring once. This specimen consisted of whole blood, obtained in connection with sensitization to the hapten diphenylcyclopropenone (DPC). These receptors originate from a man aged 35 to 55 with alopecia areata. Some clones in this sample may be carry-over from other donors' samples.

The V and J genes are TRBV11-2 and TRBJ1-4; the D is unclear. Germline CDR1 SGHAT, CDR2 FQNNGV. The V end lost 5 bases, the J end lost 12 bases, and 22 bases lay between the germline ends. The CDR3 contains 15 residues. The CDR3 protein is CASSKNNGFSEELFF. The CDR3 DNA is TGTGCCAGCAGCAAAAACAACGGATTTTCTGAGGAACTGTTTTTT.

This clonotype showed up just a few times. The junction departs from the called germline gene at one end, perhaps through a read error. The gene calls are TRBV28 and TRBJ2-7; D is unclear. From germline, CDR1 is MDHEN and CDR2 SYDVKM. CDR3 length: 12 residues. CDR3 sequence (DNA): TGTGCCAGCAGCCCCAGACCGTCCCAGGATTTCTTC. Amino acid sequence: CASSPRPSQDFF. Looking up the rest from reference TRBV28 and TRBJ2-7 gives the full variable domain: DVKVTQSSRYLVKRTGEKVFLECVQDMDHENMFWYRQDPGLGLRLIYFSYDVKMKEKGDIPEGYSVSREKKERFSLILESASTNQTSMYLCASSPRPSQDFFGPGTRLTVT.

In its sample, this clonotype was seen a few times. The V and J genes are TRBV7-9 and TRBJ2-2; 7 nucleotides align to TRBD1. Germline assignment: CDR1 SEHNR and CDR2 FQNEAQ (reference sequence). There are 13 residues in the CDR3. V lost 7 bases and J lost 1; bases outside the gene matches: 0. In DNA, the CDR3 is TGTGCCAGCAACAGGGGGAACACCGGGGAGCTGTTTTTT. This translates into CASNRGNTGELFF.

The genes are TRBV3-1 and TRBJ2-7; 7 positions match TRBD1. The V gene's germline CDR1 is LGHDT and CDR2 YNNKEL (reference sequence). With 7 bases clipped from V and 1 base from J, the junction kept 7 bases outside the gene matches. The CDR3 is made up of 14 amino acids. The CDR3 loop is CASKRGTVSYEQYF. In DNA, the CDR3 is TGTGCCAGCAAACGAGGGACAGTGTCCTACGAGCAGTACTTC.

This clonotype was detected only a few times. V is TRBV7-2 and J is TRBJ2-3; no clear D. In germline, CDR1 is SGHTA, CDR2 FQGNSA. The V end was cut by 5 bases, the J end by 0 bases, with 15 bases between. The length of the CDR3 is 16 residues. The CDR3 sequence: CASSPRLITSTDTQYF. CDR3 DNA sequence: TGTGCCAGCAGCCCGAGACTCATAACTAGCACAGATACGCAGTATTTT. The variable domain in full, completed from reference TRBV7-2 and TRBJ2-3, reads GAGVSQSPSNKVTEKGKDVELRCDPISGHTALYWYRQSLGQGLEFLIYFQGNSAPDKSGLPSDRFSAERTGGSVSTLTIQRTQQEDSAVYLCASSPRLITSTDTQYFGPGTRLTVL.

This clonotype was recorded at least ten times. This chain connects TRBV7-8 to TRBJ2-7; D possibly uses TRBD1 or TRBD2 (5 bases each). Trimming left V 1 base short and J 5 bases short, with 12 bases between. CDR3 length: 14 residues. The germline gives CDR1 SGHVS, CDR2 FQNEAQ. CDR3 amino acids: CASSLGGRENEQYF. CDR3 nucleotides: TGTGCCAGCAGCTTAGGCGGCAGGGAGAACGAGCAGTACTTC.

In its sample, this clonotype was seen many times. The genes are TRBV6-5 and TRBJ2-3, with a possible D match to TRBD2 (7 bases). Trimming removed 6 bases from V and 3 bases from J, with 22 bases in between. This CDR3 contains 17 residues. In germline, CDR1 is MNHEY, CDR2 SVGAGI. CDR3: CASSRWGGGSETDTQYF. The DNA for the CDR3 is TGTGCCAGCAGCCGCTGGGGGGGCGGGAGCGAGACAGATACGCAGTATTTT.

The sample holds many counts of this clonotype. The limits of the CDR3 on the DNA are not certain, so only TCRdb's listed CDR3 is given. The chain joins TRBV28 to TRBJ2-7; the table calls TRBD1, which could not be checked here. The CDR3 extends over 17 residues, inclusive of both ends. Germline lookup yields CDR1 MDHEN and CDR2 SYDVKM. CDR3 protein: CASSLGTGTGSAYEQYF.

About this clonotype: The junction departs from the called germline gene at one end, perhaps through a read error. This chain uses TRBV13 with TRBJ2-1; 8 bases agree with TRBD1. The CDR3 is 13 amino acids. CDR1 PRHDT and CDR2 FYEKMQ come from the germline V gene (reference sequence). The CDR3 protein is CVSSRQGFLEQFF. In DNA form, the CDR3 reads TGTGTCAGCAGCAGACAGGGGTTCCTTGAGCAGTTCTTC.

This clonotype has at least ten counts. The gene calls are TRBV19 and TRBJ2-2, with D uncertain. The V gene lost 7 bases and the J gene lost 1 base, with 13 bases spanning the gap. Per the germline V gene, CDR1 is LNHDA and CDR2 is SQIVND (reference sequence). This CDR3 comprises 15 residues. This chain's CDR3 is CASKSSKRNTGELFF. In DNA form, the CDR3 reads TGTGCCAGTAAATCCTCCAAAAGGAACACCGGGGAGCTGTTTTTT. Complete variable domain (other parts from reference TRBV19 and TRBJ2-2): DGGITQSPKYLFRKEGQNVTLSCEQNLNHDAMYWYRQDPGQGLRLIYYSQIVNDFQKGDIAEGYSVSREKKESFPLTVTSAQKNPTAFYLCASKSSKRNTGELFFGEGSRLTVL.

V gene TRBV28 combines with J gene TRBJ2-7; unclear D gene. Looked up from germline, CDR1 is MDHEN and CDR2 is SYDVKM. This CDR3 has 12 residues. Trimming removed 6 bases from V and 3 bases from J, with 9 bases in between. The CDR3 region is CASSQTFYEQYF. The CDR3 DNA sequence: TGTGCCAGCAGCCAAACCTTCTACGAGCAGTACTTC.

At least ten counts were recorded for this clonotype. The genes are TRBV12-3 or TRBV12-4 and TRBJ2-5; no definite D call. The CDR3 runs to 13 residues. Trimming removed 6 bases at V and 4 bases at J, with 12 bases between. CDR3 in amino acids: CASSWRLGETQYF. CDR3 sequence (DNA): TGTGCCAGCAGCTGGCGGTTGGGAGAGACCCAGTACTTC.

The CDR3 sequence is CASGYSDTVRNNEQFF. CDR3 in DNA: TGCGCCAGCGGATATTCCGACACTGTGCGAAACAATGAGCAGTTCTTC. The chain carries TRBV5-1 and TRBJ2-1; the D is unclear. V gave up 7 bases and J gave up 5 bases, with 22 bases separating them. Germline CDR1 is SGHRS and CDR2 is YFSETQ. This CDR3 spans 16 amino acids.

J is TRBJ1-5 and V is TRBV19; the match to TRBD1 covers 8 bases. Losses at the gene ends were 6 bases for V and 4 bases for J; bases not matched to a gene: 8. Germline lookup yields CDR1 LNHDA and CDR2 SQIVND (reference sequence). The CDR3 has 15 amino acids. The CDR3: CASRTGQGRNQPQHF. The CDR3 DNA follows: TGTGCCAGTAGAACTGGACAGGGAAGAAATCAGCCCCAGCATTTT.

This clonotype has more than one count but fewer than ten. This chain connects TRBV6-2 or TRBV6-3 to TRBJ1-5; D may be TRBD1 (5 bases). Between the trimmed V and J ends, which lost 4 bases and 4 bases, there was a span of 17 bases. Germline V lookup: CDR1 MNHEY, CDR2 SVGEGT. This CDR3 has 16 amino acids. As DNA, the CDR3 is TGTGCCAGCAGTTCCCCGGGGACCCCTGGAAATCAGCCCCAGCATTTT. Its protein product is CASSSPGTPGNQPQHF.

The V call is TRBV11-3, the J call TRBJ2-1, with D unclear. The V gene's germline CDR1 is SGHNT and CDR2 YENEEA. The CDR3 contains 13 residues. The V gene lost 2 bases and the J gene lost 6 bases, with 8 bases spanning the gap. CDR3 sequence: CASSLFPSNEQFF. The CDR3 DNA is TGTGCCAGCAGCTTATTCCCCAGCAATGAGCAGTTCTTC.

This clonotype occurred a few times. The V call is TRBV28, the J call TRBJ2-3; no clear D gene. V shed 8 bases and J shed 0 bases, with 15 bases lying between them. In germline, CDR1 is MDHEN, CDR2 SYDVKM. The CDR3 has 15 residues. The DNA for the CDR3 is TGTGCCAGCCTTCGACCCTTCGCTAGCACAGATACGCAGTATTTT. Its translation: CASLRPFASTDTQYF.

This chain links TRBV5-1 with TRBJ2-6; 7 nucleotides match TRBD1. The CDR3 has 20 residues. Trimming removed 7 bases from V and 0 bases from J; junction bases left unmatched: 19. The germline gives CDR1 SGHRS, CDR2 YFSETQ. DNA for the CDR3: TGCGCCAGCGACTCCGGACAGGTGGGTCCTCCGAGCTCTGGGGCCAACGTCCTGACTTTC. Translated: CASDSGQVGPPSSGANVLTF. Filled out from reference TRBV5-1 and TRBJ2-6, the complete variable domain reads KAGVTQTPRYLIKTRGQQVTLSCSPISGHRSVSWYQQTPGQGLQFLFEYFSETQRNKGNFPGRFSGRQFSNSRSEMNVSTLELGDSALYLCASDSGQVGPPSSGANVLTFGAGSRLTVL.

This clonotype has just one count. This sequence joins TRBV20-1 and TRBJ1-2; D unclear. The germline gives CDR1 DFQATT, CDR2 SNEGSKA (reference sequence). The CDR3 sequence is 14 residues long. The ends were cut back, 6 bases at V and 4 bases at J, with 18 bases in the middle. CDR3 region: CSAPVGESGYGYTF. The CDR3 nucleotides are TGCAGTGCCCCCGTGGGTGAAAGCGGCTATGGCTACACCTTC.

In this sample, this clonotype turned up a few times. The chain combines TRBV24-1 with TRBJ2-2; D unclear. This CDR3 spans 14 amino acids. Germline lookup yields CDR1 KGHDR and CDR2 SFDVKD. The V end lost 10 bases, the J end lost 0 bases, and 11 bases lay between the germline ends. The CDR3 loop is CATAGLTNTGELFF. The CDR3 DNA reads TGTGCCACAGCCGGGTTAACGAACACCGGGGAGCTGTTTTTT.